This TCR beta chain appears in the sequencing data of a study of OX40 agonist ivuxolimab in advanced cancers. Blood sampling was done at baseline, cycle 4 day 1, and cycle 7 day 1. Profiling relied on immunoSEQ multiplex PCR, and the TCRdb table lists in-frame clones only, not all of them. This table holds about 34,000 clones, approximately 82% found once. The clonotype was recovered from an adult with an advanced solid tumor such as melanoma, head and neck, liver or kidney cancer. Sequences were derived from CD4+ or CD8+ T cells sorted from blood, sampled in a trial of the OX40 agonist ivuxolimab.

The CDR3 DNA follows: TGTGCCACCAGCAGACCGACTAGCGGGGGGTTCACAGATACGCAGTATTTT. This translates into CATSRPTSGGFTDTQYF. The chain employs TRBV15 and TRBJ2-3; TRBD2 aligns across 13 bases. V shed 2 bases, J shed 2 bases, and the junction held 4 bases outside the gene matches. Germline V gene lookup returns CDR1 LNHNV and CDR2 YYDKDF (reference sequence). The CDR3 contains 17 residues.